Listed below are T cell receptor beta chains from one sample, sequenced in a study of CD8 T cells in ankylosing spondylitis. In TCRdb, the 5' RACE reads were re-called with MiXCR into one record per CDR3 protein. This repertoire shows about 250,000 distinct CDR3 sequences, roughly 32% found once; its top ten account for around 4.4%. The sample was blood, either unsorted or a sorted T cell fraction (not recorded which). The receptors were sampled from a male donor with ankylosing spondylitis or in good health (not recorded which). The CDR3 runs from the conserved cysteine through the conserved F or W.

V	J	CDR3
TRBV6-5	TRBJ2-1	CASSYSMAGGQDNEQFF
TRBV6-5	TRBJ2-5	CASSYLASGGMETQYF
TRBV9	TRBJ2-7	CASSAPGQIYEQYF
TRBV6-1	TRBJ1-1	CASDAGPPTTEAFF
TRBV12-3/TRBV12-4	TRBJ2-3	CASSRDRASTDTQYF
TRBV18	TRBJ1-1	CASSPILSDGAEAFF
TRBV25-1	TRBJ1-5	CASSEGGGYGNQPQHF
TRBV20-1	TRBJ2-7	CSASGRGDHEQYF
TRBV20-1	TRBJ2-5	CSARTSAGGPGIQETQYF
TRBV20-1	TRBJ2-5	CSPRLGPGETQYF
TRBV18	TRBJ1-1	CASSPPRNTEAFF
TRBV20-1	TRBJ1-5	CSAREYRASGNQPQHF
TRBV20-1	TRBJ2-7	CSAKQLSGFSYEQYF
TRBV28	TRBJ2-4	CASSGTRSIEDIQYF
TRBV6-1	TRBJ2-1	CASSRTGGAYNEQFF
TRBV20-1	TRBJ1-6	CSARGDRVLYNSPLHF
TRBV12-3/TRBV12-4	TRBJ2-5	CASSLRVAGVETQYF
TRBV5-1	TRBJ2-5	CASSSGVETQYF
TRBV6-5	TRBJ1-1	CASSYTRSTEAFF
TRBV5-1	TRBJ2-1	CASSLTGPNYNEQFF
TRBV29-1	TRBJ2-7	CSVDSGYEQYF
TRBV20-1	TRBJ2-1	CSASDRDSYYNEQFF
TRBV6-1	TRBJ1-1	CASRALGQNTEAFF
TRBV29-1	TRBJ2-3	CSVGSEYGTDTQYF
TRBV20-1	TRBJ2-7	CSARSPGTGTSYEQYF
TRBV29-1	TRBJ1-3	CSVLRDPSGNTIYF
TRBV20-1	TRBJ2-2	CSARVTGELFF
TRBV3-1	TRBJ2-1	CASSQDLGLMNEQFF
TRBV20-1	TRBJ2-1	CSGKRNHNEQFF
TRBV12-3/TRBV12-4	TRBJ1-5	CASSLGQGPQHF
TRBV18	TRBJ2-3	CASSPPGRWKDTQYF
TRBV7-2	TRBJ1-1	CASSRQGASTEAFF
TRBV6-1	TRBJ1-1	CASVAAPGRTEAFF
TRBV5-6	TRBJ1-2	CASSGRTASYGYTF
TRBV28	TRBJ2-7	CASTRLPGRTYEQYF
TRBV7-9	TRBJ1-2	CASSLAQEAGGYTF
TRBV6-5	TRBJ2-6	CASSFGGANSGANVLTF
TRBV20-1	TRBJ2-3	CSANDLAGGPDTQYF
TRBV5-1	TRBJ2-1	CASRPGSGTVNEQFF